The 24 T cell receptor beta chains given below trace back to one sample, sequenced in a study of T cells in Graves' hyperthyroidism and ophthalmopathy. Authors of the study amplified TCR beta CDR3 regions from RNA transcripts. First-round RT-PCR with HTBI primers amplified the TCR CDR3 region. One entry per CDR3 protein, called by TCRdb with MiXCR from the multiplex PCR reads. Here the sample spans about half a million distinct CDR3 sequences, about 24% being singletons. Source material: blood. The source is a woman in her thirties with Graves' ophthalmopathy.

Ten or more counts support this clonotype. This chain's CDR3 is CSASGGDYEQYF. The CDR3 DNA is TGCAGTGCTTCAGGGGGAGACTACGAGCAGTACTTC. The genes are TRBV20-1 and TRBJ2-7, with 7 positions matching TRBD1. The J segment lost 3 bases and the V segment lost 5 bases, leaving 4 bases of the junction unmatched. Germline V gives CDR1 DFQATT, CDR2 SNEGSKA (reference sequence). CDR3 length: 12 residues.

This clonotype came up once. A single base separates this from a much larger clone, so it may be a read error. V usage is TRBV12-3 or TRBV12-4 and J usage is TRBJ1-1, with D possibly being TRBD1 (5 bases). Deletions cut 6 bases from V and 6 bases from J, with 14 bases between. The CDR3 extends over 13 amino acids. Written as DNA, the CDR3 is TGTGCCAGCAGGTGGGGAGACAGCTCTGAAGCTTTCTTT. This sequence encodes CASRWGDSSEAFF.

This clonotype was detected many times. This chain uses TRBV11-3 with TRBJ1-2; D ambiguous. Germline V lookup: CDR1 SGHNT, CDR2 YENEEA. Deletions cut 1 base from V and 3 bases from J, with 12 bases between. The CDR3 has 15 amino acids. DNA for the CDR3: TGTGCCAGCAGCTTAGCCCCTGTAACGGACTATGGCTACACCTTC. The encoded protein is CASSLAPVTDYGYTF.

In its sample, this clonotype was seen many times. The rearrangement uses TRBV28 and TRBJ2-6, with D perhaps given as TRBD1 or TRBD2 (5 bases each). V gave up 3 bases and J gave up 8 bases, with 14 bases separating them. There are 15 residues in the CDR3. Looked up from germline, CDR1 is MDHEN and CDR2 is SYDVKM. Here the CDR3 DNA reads TGTGCCAGCAGTTTCGGTGGGGGATGGCCCAACGTCCTGACTTTC. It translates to CASSFGGGWPNVLTF.

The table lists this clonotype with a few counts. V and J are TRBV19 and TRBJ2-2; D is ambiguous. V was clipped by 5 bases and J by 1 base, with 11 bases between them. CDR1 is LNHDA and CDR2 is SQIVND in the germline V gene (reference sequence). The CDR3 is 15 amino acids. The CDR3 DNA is TGTGCCAGTAGTTCCCGGACGGAGAACACCGGGGAGCTGTTTTTT. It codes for CASSSRTENTGELFF.

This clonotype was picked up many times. The CDR3 here is CASSEESQISGNTIYF. DNA for the CDR3: TGCGCCAGCAGTGAGGAGTCCCAGATCTCTGGAAACACCATATATTTT. This chain joins TRBV10-2 and TRBJ1-3, with D hard to call. Germline V gene data show CDR1 as WSHSY and CDR2 as SAAADI. This CDR3 spans 16 amino acids. With 2 bases removed from V and 0 bases from J, the gap between germline ends came to 11 bases.

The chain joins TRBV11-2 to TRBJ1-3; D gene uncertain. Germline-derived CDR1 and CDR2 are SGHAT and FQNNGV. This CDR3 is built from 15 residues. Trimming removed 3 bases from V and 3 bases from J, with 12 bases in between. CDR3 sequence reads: CASSFYVRGGNTIYF. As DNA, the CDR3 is TGTGCCAGCAGCTTTTATGTCCGGGGTGGAAACACCATATATTTT.

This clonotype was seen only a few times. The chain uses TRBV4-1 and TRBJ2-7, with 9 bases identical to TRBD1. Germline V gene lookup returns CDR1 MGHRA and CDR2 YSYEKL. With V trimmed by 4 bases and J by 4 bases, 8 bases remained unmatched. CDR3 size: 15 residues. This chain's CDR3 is CASSPNRGRTYEQYF. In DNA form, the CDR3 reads TGCGCCAGCAGCCCCAACAGGGGGCGAACTTACGAGCAGTACTTC.

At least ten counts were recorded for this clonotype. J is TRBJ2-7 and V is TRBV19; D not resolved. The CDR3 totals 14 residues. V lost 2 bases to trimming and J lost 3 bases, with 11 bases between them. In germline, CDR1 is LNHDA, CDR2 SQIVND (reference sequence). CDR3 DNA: TGTGCCAGTAGTATAACATCCAGGAACTACGAGCAGTACTTC. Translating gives CASSITSRNYEQYF.

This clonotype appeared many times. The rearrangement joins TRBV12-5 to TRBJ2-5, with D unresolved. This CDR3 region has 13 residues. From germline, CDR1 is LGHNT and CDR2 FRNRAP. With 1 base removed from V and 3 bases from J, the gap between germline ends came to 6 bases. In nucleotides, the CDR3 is TGTGCTAGTGGTTTGGACATAAAAGAGACCCAGTACTTC. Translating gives CASGLDIKETQYF.

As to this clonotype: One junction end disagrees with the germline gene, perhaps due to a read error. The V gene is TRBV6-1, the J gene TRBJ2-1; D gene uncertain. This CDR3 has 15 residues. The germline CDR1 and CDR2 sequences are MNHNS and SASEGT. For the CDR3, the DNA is TGTGCCAGCTGGGAAGGTGGCAGATTTACGTTTGAGAAGTTCTTC. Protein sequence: CASWEGGRFTFEKFF.

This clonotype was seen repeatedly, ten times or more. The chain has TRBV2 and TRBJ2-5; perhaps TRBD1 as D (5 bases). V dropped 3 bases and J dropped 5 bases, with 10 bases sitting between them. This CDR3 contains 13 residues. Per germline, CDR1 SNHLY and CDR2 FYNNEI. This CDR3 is CASSEGHRETQYF. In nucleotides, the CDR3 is TGTGCCAGCAGTGAGGGGCATAGGGAGACCCAGTACTTC.

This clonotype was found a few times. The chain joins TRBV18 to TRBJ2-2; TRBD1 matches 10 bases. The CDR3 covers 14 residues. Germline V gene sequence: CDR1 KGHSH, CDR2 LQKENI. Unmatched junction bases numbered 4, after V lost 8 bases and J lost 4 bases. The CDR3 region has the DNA TGTGCCAGCATCGACAGGGGGCTCACCGGGGAGCTGTTTTTT. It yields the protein CASIDRGLTGELFF.

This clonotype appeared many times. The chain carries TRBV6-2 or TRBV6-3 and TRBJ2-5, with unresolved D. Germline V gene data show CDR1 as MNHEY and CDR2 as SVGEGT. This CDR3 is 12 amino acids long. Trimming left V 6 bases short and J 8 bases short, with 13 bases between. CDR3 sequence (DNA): TGTGCCAGCAGGGGTATTGTGGATACCCAGTACTTC. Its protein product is CASRGIVDTQYF.

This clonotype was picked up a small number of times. CDR3 region: CASSSGLLRGAQYF. As DNA, the CDR3 is TGTGCCAGCTCTTCGGGACTACTCCGGGGCGCCCAGTACTTC. This sequence joins TRBV18 and TRBJ2-5; 7 nucleotides agree with TRBD2. Germline CDR1 reads KGHSH; CDR2 reads LQKENI. The CDR3 runs 14 residues. The J segment lost 9 bases and the V segment lost 6 bases, leaving 13 bases of the junction unmatched.

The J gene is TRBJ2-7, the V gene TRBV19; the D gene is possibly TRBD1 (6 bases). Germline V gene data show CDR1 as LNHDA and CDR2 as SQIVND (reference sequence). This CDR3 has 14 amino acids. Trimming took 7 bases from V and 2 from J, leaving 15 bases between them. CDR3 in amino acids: CASIPPQGPYEQYF. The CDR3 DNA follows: TGTGCCAGTATCCCCCCCCAGGGGCCCTACGAGCAGTACTTC.

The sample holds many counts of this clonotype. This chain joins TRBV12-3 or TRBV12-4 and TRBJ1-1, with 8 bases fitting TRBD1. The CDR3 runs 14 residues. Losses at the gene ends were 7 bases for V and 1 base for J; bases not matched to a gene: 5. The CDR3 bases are TGTGCCAGCACCCGACAGGGGTCGAACACTGAAGCTTTCTTT. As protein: CASTRQGSNTEAFF.

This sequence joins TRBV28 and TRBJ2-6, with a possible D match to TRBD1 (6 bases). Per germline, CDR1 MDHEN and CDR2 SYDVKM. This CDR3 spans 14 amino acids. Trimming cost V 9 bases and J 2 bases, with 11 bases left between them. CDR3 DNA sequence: TGTGCCAGTGTAAACAGGGCTGGGGCCAACGTCCTGACTTTC. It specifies CASVNRAGANVLTF.

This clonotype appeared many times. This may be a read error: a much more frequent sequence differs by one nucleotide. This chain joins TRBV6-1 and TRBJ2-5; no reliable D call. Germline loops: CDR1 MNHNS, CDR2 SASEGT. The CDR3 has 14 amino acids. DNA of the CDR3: TGTGCCAGCAGCCCACTGGGCAGCCAAGAGACCAAGTACTTC. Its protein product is CASSPLGSQETKYF.

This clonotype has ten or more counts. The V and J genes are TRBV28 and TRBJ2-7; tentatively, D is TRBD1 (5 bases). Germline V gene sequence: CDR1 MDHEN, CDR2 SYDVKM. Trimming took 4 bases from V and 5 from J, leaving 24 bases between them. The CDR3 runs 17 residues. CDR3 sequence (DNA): TGTGCCAGCAGTTCCCAACATCTTGCGTTCCTCAGGGACGAGCAGTACTTC. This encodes CASSSQHLAFLRDEQYF.

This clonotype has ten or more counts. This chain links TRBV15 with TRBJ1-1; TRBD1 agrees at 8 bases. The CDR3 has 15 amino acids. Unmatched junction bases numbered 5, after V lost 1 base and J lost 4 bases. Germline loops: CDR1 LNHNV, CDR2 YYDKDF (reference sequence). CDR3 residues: CATSRVGTGFTEAFF. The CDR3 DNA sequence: TGTGCCACCAGCAGAGTTGGGACAGGATTCACTGAAGCTTTCTTT.

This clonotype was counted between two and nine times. The DNA for the CDR3 is TGCGCCAGCAGCTTTAGACAGGGGGGAAACACTGAAGCTTTCTTT. This sequence encodes CASSFRQGGNTEAFF. V and J are TRBV5-1 and TRBJ1-1, with 9 bases that match TRBD1. The CDR3 extends over 15 amino acids. The germline V gene has CDR1 SGHRS and CDR2 YFSETQ. V lost 2 bases and J lost 2; bases outside the gene matches: 4.

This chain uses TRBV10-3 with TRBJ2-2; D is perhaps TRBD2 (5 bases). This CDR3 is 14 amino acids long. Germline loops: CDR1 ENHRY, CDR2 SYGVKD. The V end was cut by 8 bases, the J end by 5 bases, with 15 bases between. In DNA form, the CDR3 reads TGTGCCATCGGAGAGGGCCGAGGGACCGGGGAGCTGTTTTTT. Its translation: CAIGEGRGTGELFF.

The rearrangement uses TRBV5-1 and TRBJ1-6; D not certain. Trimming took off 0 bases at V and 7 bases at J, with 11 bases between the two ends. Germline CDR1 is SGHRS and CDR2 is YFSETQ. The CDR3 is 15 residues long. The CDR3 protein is CASSLGAQNNSPLHF. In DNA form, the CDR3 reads TGCGCCAGCAGCTTGGGGGCGCAGAACAATTCACCCCTCCACTTT.